A selection of T cell receptor beta chains follows, all from one sample in a study of shared clonotypes between healthy human individuals. Measured with immunoSEQ multiplex PCR; TCRdb has only the in-frame clones, and not every one. The sample carries about 1,800,000 clones, approximately 95% recorded once. The specimen sequenced was naive CD8+ T cells sorted from blood. These receptors came from a man aged 18 to 35 in good health. Both conserved end residues are part of each CDR3. The D gene is left open where the match is weak. Rows give clone size only sometimes, using once, few, many, or a class for an expanded clone.

clone_size | j_call | cdr3_length | d_call | v_call | cdr3_aa | cdr3_nt
. | TRBJ1-1 | 14 | . | TRBV4-3 | CASSQVTGPAEAFF | TGCGCCAGCAGCCAAGTTACAGGACCGGCTGAAGCTTTCTTT
. | TRBJ1-2 | 15 | TRBD1 | TRBV6-5 | CASSYSGQSNYGYTF | TGTGCCAGCAGTTACTCGGGACAGTCTAACTATGGCTACACCTTC
. | TRBJ1-6 | 17 | . | TRBV6-1 | CASSEAAYREDNSPLHF | TGTGCCAGCAGTGAAGCGGCCTACAGGGAGGATAATTCACCCCTCCACTTT
. | TRBJ2-1 | 15 | TRBD2 | TRBV19 | CASSISLAGANEQFF | TGTGCCAGTAGTATTAGCCTAGCGGGGGCCAATGAGCAGTTCTTC
. | TRBJ2-7 | 14 | . | TRBV7-8 | CASSLQQQVYEQYF | TGTGCCAGCAGCTTACAACAGCAAGTGTACGAGCAGTACTTC
once | TRBJ2-3 | 14 | . | TRBV4-1 | CASSQGTGLDTQYF | TGCGCCAGCAGCCAAGGAACGGGGTTAGATACGCAGTATTTT
. | TRBJ1-1 | 13 | . | TRBV5-1 | CASSPEGTVEAFF | TGCGCCAGCAGCCCAGAAGGAACGGTCGAAGCTTTCTTT
. | TRBJ2-7 | 13 | . | TRBV13 | CASSPRQDYEQYF | TGTGCCAGCAGCCCACGACAGGACTACGAGCAGTACTTC
. | TRBJ2-7 | 14 | . | TRBV27 | CASSLLGTTYEQYF | TGTGCCAGCAGTTTACTGGGGACAACCTACGAGCAGTACTTC
. | TRBJ2-3 | 13 | . | TRBV11-2 | CASSLDLADTQYF | TGTGCCAGCAGCTTAGACTTGGCAGATACGCAGTATTTT
. | TRBJ2-2 | 12 | . | TRBV28 | CASTPGAGELFF | TGTGCCAGCACCCCAGGCGCCGGGGAGCTGTTTTTT
. | TRBJ2-5 | 14 | TRBD1 | TRBV7-2 | CAGSSGQGRETQYF | TGTGCCGGCAGCTCTGGACAGGGACGAGAGACCCAGTACTTC
. | TRBJ1-2 | 16 | . | TRBV9 | CASSVDSVALPYGYTF | TGTGCCAGCAGCGTAGACTCAGTGGCCCTCCCTTATGGCTACACCTTC
. | TRBJ2-1 | 13 | . | TRBV27 | CASSLLGDNEQFF | TGTGCCAGCAGTTTACTCGGGGACAATGAGCAGTTCTTC
. | TRBJ1-2 | 14 | . | TRBV29-1 | CSVEDQLSSYGYTF | TGCAGCGTTGAAGATCAACTGAGTTCCTATGGCTACACCTTC
. | TRBJ1-5 | 15 | TRBD1 | TRBV27 | CASSYGQGDYQPQHF | TGTGCCAGCAGTTACGGACAGGGGGACTATCAGCCCCAGCATTTT